The 10 T cell receptor beta chains in this list originate from one sample, sequenced in a study of blood T cell repertoires in COVID-19. Method: immunoSEQ multiplex PCR; TCRdb's copy keeps in-frame clones and lacks some. The sample has about 50,000 clones, approximately 83% seen once. Material: peripheral blood. These receptors were collected from a human donor in a cohort sampled during active COVID-19.

The chain combines TRBV29-1 with TRBJ1-1, with a possible D match to TRBD1 (5 bases). V dropped 7 bases and J dropped 10 bases, with 22 bases sitting between them. Germline V CDR1 and CDR2: SQVTM, ANQGSEA. This CDR3 spans 13 amino acids. The CDR3 spells CSGRPPMIGGAFF. Written as DNA, the CDR3 is TGCAGCGGACGTCCCCCGATGATCGGGGGAGCTTTCTTT.

The CDR3 sequence: CATSPRDRHFYIAVTDTQYF. As DNA, the CDR3 is TGTGCCACCAGCCCCCGGGACAGGCATTTTTATATCGCAGTAACAGATACGCAGTATTTT. The chain combines TRBV15 with TRBJ2-3; 8 bases are shared with TRBD1. The trim removed 5 bases at V and 3 bases at J, leaving 22 bases unmatched. The CDR3 runs to 20 residues. Germline V gene sequence: CDR1 LNHNV, CDR2 YYDKDF (reference sequence).

The chain links TRBV7-9 to TRBJ2-1, with 11 bases matching TRBD2. From germline, CDR1 is SEHNR and CDR2 FQNEAQ (reference sequence). This CDR3 contains 15 residues. J was trimmed by 6 bases and V by 5 bases; bases with no gene match: 6. The CDR3: CASSLTSGIFNEQFF. As DNA, the CDR3 is TGTGCCAGCAGCCTGACTAGCGGGATTTTCAATGAGCAGTTCTTC.

This chain connects TRBV18 to TRBJ2-1, with TRBD2 matching 8 bases. The CDR3 totals 15 residues. The V and J ends lost 3 bases and 2 bases, in that order; junction bases with no gene match: 3. Looked up from germline, CDR1 is KGHSH and CDR2 is LQKENI. CDR3 in amino acids: CASSPNSGTYNEQFF. The CDR3 DNA sequence: TGTGCCAGCTCACCGAATAGCGGGACCTACAATGAGCAGTTCTTC.

The chain has TRBV6-5 and TRBJ2-2, with D perhaps TRBD1 (5 bases). Trimming took off 7 bases at V and 6 bases at J, with 15 bases between the two ends. The CDR3 spans 14 residues. Per the germline V gene, CDR1 is MNHEY and CDR2 is SVGAGI. The DNA of the CDR3 is TGTGCCAGCACCGACCCAGACAGACCCGGGGAGCTGTTTTTT. It translates to CASTDPDRPGELFF.

V usage is TRBV25-1 and J usage is TRBJ1-4; D gene uncertain. The V end was cut by 5 bases, the J end by 0 bases, with 10 bases between. The germline V gene encodes CDR1 MGHDK and CDR2 SYGVNS. The CDR3 totals 15 residues. CDR3 in amino acids: CASSPSGTTNEKLFF. Here the CDR3 DNA reads TGTGCCAGCAGTCCCTCCGGGACAACTAATGAAAAACTGTTTTTT.

The V gene is TRBV28, the J gene TRBJ1-3; D is unresolved. Trimming stripped 3 bases from V and 2 bases from J, with 5 bases between. Germline V gene lookup returns CDR1 MDHEN and CDR2 SYDVKM. The length of the CDR3 is 13 residues. The CDR3 nucleotides read TGTGCCAGCAGTTTGGAGGCTGGAAACACCATATATTTT. Amino acid sequence: CASSLEAGNTIYF.

This clone was seen once. The rearrangement uses TRBV7-9 and TRBJ1-2; 9 bases fit TRBD1. Looked up from germline, CDR1 is SEHNR and CDR2 is FQNEAQ (reference sequence). This CDR3 spans 15 amino acids. V lost 2 bases and J lost 6; bases outside the gene matches: 7. The CDR3, as DNA: TGTGCCAGCAGCTTATTAATGGGACAGGGCGATGGCTACACCTTC. Amino acid sequence: CASSLLMGQGDGYTF. Using reference TRBV7-9 and TRBJ1-2 for the parts outside the CDR3, the full variable domain is DTGVSQNPRHKITKRGQNVTFRCDPISEHNRLYWYRQTLGQGPEFLTYFQNEAQLEKSRLLSDRFSAERPKGSFSTLEIQRTEQGDSAMYLCASSLLMGQGDGYTFGSGTRLTVV.

The V gene is TRBV29-1, the J gene TRBJ2-1, with TRBD2 matching over 11 bases. This CDR3 has 19 residues. Looked up from germline, CDR1 is SQVTM and CDR2 is ANQGSEA. The V and J ends lost 6 bases and 1 base, in that order; junction bases with no gene match: 17. The CDR3 nucleotides read TGCAGCGTCACACCTAGCGGGAGGCCCCTACCCGGGTCCTACAATGAGCAGTTCTTC. This sequence encodes CSVTPSGRPLPGSYNEQFF.

V gene TRBV19 combines with J gene TRBJ2-2; TRBD2 agrees at 8 bases. This CDR3 is 14 amino acids long. J lost 3 bases, V lost 6 bases, and 3 bases had no gene match. CDR1 is LNHDA and CDR2 is SQIVND in the germline V gene (reference sequence). This chain's CDR3 is CASRGREDTGELFF. The CDR3 DNA is TGTGCCAGTAGGGGGCGGGAGGACACCGGGGAGCTGTTTTTT. Based on the CDR3 plus reference TRBV19 and TRBJ2-2, the full variable domain is DGGITQSPKYLFRKEGQNVTLSCEQNLNHDAMYWYRQDPGQGLRLIYYSQIVNDFQKGDIAEGYSVSREKKESFPLTVTSAQKNPTAFYLCASRGREDTGELFFGEGSRLTVL.